This is a list of T cell receptor beta chains from one sample in a study of blood T cell repertoires in COVID-19. Assay used: immunoSEQ multiplex PCR; TCRdb lists only in-frame clones, some missing. This sample has about 270,000 clones, with approximately 92% found just once. Sequenced material: PBMCs or T cells enriched from blood (not recorded which). The receptors come from a woman aged 18 to 35 who had recovered from COVID-19. The CDR3 runs from the conserved cysteine through the conserved F or W. The D gene is left open where the match is weak.

J gene | D gene | V gene | CDR3 protein
TRBJ2-5 | TRBD1 | TRBV27 | CASRTNTGGFQETQYF
TRBJ2-5 | NA | TRBV25-1 | CASSGSTPGETQYF
TRBJ1-1 | TRBD1 | TRBV5-1 | CASSWGDRGSTEAFF
TRBJ1-1 | NA | TRBV30 | CAWGEKNTEAFF
TRBJ1-1 | NA | TRBV18 | CASSPTEAVNTEAFF
TRBJ1-2 | NA | TRBV3-1/TRBV3-2 | CASSQAGGGTGRKTF
TRBJ2-7 | NA | TRBV25-1 | CASSGLGGLGYEQYF
TRBJ1-6 | NA | TRBV6-5 | CASSWQGNSPLHF
TRBJ2-2 | NA | TRBV5-5 | CASSIHRDSLSAGELFF
TRBJ1-6 | TRBD1 | TRBV2 | CASKGQGVSPLHF
TRBJ1-2 | TRBD1 | TRBV7-3 | CASGQGGYGYTF
TRBJ2-1 | NA | TRBV11-3 | CASSPRGGSQFF
TRBJ1-6 | TRBD1 | TRBV7-8 | CASTPQGQPYNSPLHF
TRBJ1-3 | TRBD1 | TRBV5-1 | CASSLWGSGGSGNTIYF
TRBJ1-2 | NA | TRBV9 | CASSVGGFYGYTF
TRBJ1-6 | NA | TRBV27 | CASSLRRGSPLHF
TRBJ2-1 | TRBD2 | TRBV11-2 | CASSLDMSGGYNEQFF
TRBJ1-5 | NA | TRBV12-2 | CASRLGGDPGRCNQPQHF
TRBJ1-4 | NA | TRBV19 | CASSQSSTNEKLFF
TRBJ1-1 | TRBD1 | TRBV5-1 | CASSFLGQGTEAFF
TRBJ1-5 | NA | TRBV5-1 | CASSLDPGSQPQHF
TRBJ2-2 | TRBD2 | TRBV7-3 | CASSFSRTSASGELFF
TRBJ1-4 | NA | TRBV4-1 | CASSQDGQAQFNEKLFF
TRBJ2-7 | TRBD1 | TRBV27 | CASSPGQIYEQYF
TRBJ1-1 | NA | TRBV6-5 | CASSYSGENTEAFF
TRBJ2-5 | TRBD1 | TRBV11-3 | CASSGQTGPQETQYF
TRBJ2-7 | NA | TRBV4-1 | CASSHPNRQSTYEQYF
TRBJ1-2 | NA | TRBV7-8 | CASSLGGGYGYTF
TRBJ1-5 | NA | TRBV28 | CASSSPGPLYQPQHF
TRBJ2-7 | NA | TRBV11-2 | CASSSSPTSRDYEQYF
TRBJ2-1 | TRBD2 | TRBV4-1 | CASSQGLAGGGEQFF
TRBJ2-7 | TRBD1 | TRBV20-1 | CSASPLTGVGEQYF
TRBJ1-5 | NA | TRBV16 | CASSQLGGVDQPQHF
TRBJ1-1 | NA | TRBV19 | CASSTTGNTEAFF
TRBJ1-4 | NA | TRBV3-1/TRBV3-2 | CASSPPRGGLPGEKLFF
TRBJ1-5 | NA | TRBV28 | CASSLVGQPQHF
TRBJ2-3 | TRBD2 | TRBV6-4 | CASSYSGGYTDTQYF
TRBJ2-2 | NA | TRBV29-1 | CSVGGSAGELFF
TRBJ1-2 | TRBD1 | TRBV9 | CASSVDRGRGYTF
TRBJ1-5 | NA | TRBV20-1 | CSASLQGSQPQHF